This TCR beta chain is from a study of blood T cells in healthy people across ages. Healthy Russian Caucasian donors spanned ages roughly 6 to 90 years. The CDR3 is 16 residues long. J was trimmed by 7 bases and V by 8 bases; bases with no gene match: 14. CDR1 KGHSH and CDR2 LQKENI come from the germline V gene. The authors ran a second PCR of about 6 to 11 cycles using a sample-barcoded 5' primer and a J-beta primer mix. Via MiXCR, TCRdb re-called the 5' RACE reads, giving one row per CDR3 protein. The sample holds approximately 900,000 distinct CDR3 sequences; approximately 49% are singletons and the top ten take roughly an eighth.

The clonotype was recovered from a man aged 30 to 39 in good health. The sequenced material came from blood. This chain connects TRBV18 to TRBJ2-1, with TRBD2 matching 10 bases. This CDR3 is CASPPGAAGGPNEQFF. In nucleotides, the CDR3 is TGTGCCAGCCCCCCCGGCGCAGCGGGGGGGCCTAATGAGCAGTTCTTC. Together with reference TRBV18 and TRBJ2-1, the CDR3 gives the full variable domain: NAGVMQNPRHLVRRRGQEARLRCSPMKGHSHVYWYRQLPEEGLKFMVYLQKENIIDESGMPKERFSAEFPKEGPSILRIQQVVRGDSAAYFCASPPGAAGGPNEQFFGPGTRLTVL.